This is a list of T cell receptor beta chains from one sample in a study of T cell responses to AZD1222 COVID-19 vaccine. Using immunoSEQ multiplex PCR, the repertoire was profiled, and TCRdb retains in-frame clones only, with some absent. The table has under 200,000 clones, around 89% seen once. This specimen was peripheral blood, taken 28 days after the second AZD1222 dose. The receptors stem from an adult who received the AZD1222 COVID-19 vaccine. The CDR3 runs from the conserved cysteine through the conserved F or W. D genes are given only for firm matches. The size of a clone is reported for some rows only, either as once, few or many, or as a class for expanded clones.

d_call clone_size j_call v_call cdr3_nt cdr3_aa
NA once TRBJ1-1 TRBV3-1/TRBV3-2 TGTGCCAGCAGCCAAGGGGTTCTCGGGAGGGGTACTGAAGCTTTCTTT CASSQGVLGRGTEAFF
TRBD1 NA TRBJ1-2 TRBV2 TGTGCCAGCAGTAACCCCGGACAGGGTTTTTCGTATGGCTACACCTTC CASSNPGQGFSYGYTF
NA NA TRBJ1-2 TRBV10-3 TGTGCCATCAGTGATGGTTGGGGCGCCAGTCGGGATGGCTACACCTTC CAISDGWGASRDGYTF
TRBD1 NA TRBJ1-1 TRBV12-3/TRBV12-4 TGTGCCAGCAGTTTTCAAGGGGACAGGCGGGCTTTCTTT CASSFQGDRRAFF
NA NA TRBJ2-5 TRBV5-1 TGCGCCAGCAGCTTGGATGGGGGTGGGGAGACCCAGTACTTC CASSLDGGGETQYF
NA NA TRBJ2-7 TRBV6-6 TGTGCCAGCAGTGCCTCCTACGAGCAGTACTTC CASSASYEQYF
NA once TRBJ2-2 TRBV2 TGTGCCAGCACAGCCAGGGCCGACACCGGGGAGCTGTTTTTT CASTARADTGELFF
TRBD1 NA TRBJ1-1 TRBV7-8 TGTGCCAGCAGTCGCCAACTGGGGACAGGGGCGAACACTGAAGCTTTCTTT CASSRQLGTGANTEAFF
NA NA TRBJ1-1 TRBV5-4 TGTGCCAGCAGCTTACAGGGTCTCACGGCTGAAGCTTTCTTT CASSLQGLTAEAFF
NA once TRBJ1-1 TRBV6-4 TGTGCCAGCAGTGACACCACTTCGGGTGAAGCTTTCTTT CASSDTTSGEAFF
NA NA TRBJ1-5 TRBV9 TGTACCCTGGACGGCCTCGATGGCAATCAGCCCCAGCATTTT CTLDGLDGNQPQHF
NA NA TRBJ2-3 TRBV6-5 TGTGCCAGCAAGTTGGCCCGGACGGGAGATACGCAGTATTTT CASKLARTGDTQYF
TRBD2 NA TRBJ2-3 TRBV5-1 TGCGCCAGCAGCTTGGTGGGGAGGGCGGCTACTAGCACAGATACGCAGTATTTT CASSLVGRAATSTDTQYF
NA NA TRBJ2-5 TRBV3-1/TRBV3-2 TGTGCCAGCAGCTTGTACCAAGAGACCCAGTACTTC CASSLYQETQYF
NA NA TRBJ1-4 TRBV7-2 TGTGCCAGCAGCCAGTCCGGGGTTAATGAAAAACTGTTTTTT CASSQSGVNEKLFF
TRBD1 NA TRBJ1-1 TRBV3-1/TRBV3-2 TGTGCCAGCAGCCAAGGGGACAGATTGAACACTGAAGCTTTCTTT CASSQGDRLNTEAFF
NA NA TRBJ2-5 TRBV10-1 TGCGCCAGCAGTGACGGCGGATCGGGCCAAGAGACCCAGTACTTC CASSDGGSGQETQYF
NA NA TRBJ2-5 TRBV5-1 NA CASSSGQTRDPVLRTQYF
NA NA TRBJ2-7 TRBV12-5 TGTGCTAGTTATGCCAGTGGGTCGCTCGAGCAGTACTTC CASYASGSLEQYF
NA NA TRBJ1-2 TRBV19 TGTGCCAGTAGTGTAGAGGGTTTAAGGGGCTACACCTTC CASSVEGLRGYTF
TRBD1 NA TRBJ2-4 TRBV6-5 TGTGCCAGCAACCCACCGGGACAGAACATTCAGTACTTC CASNPPGQNIQYF
NA NA TRBJ1-3 TRBV29-1 TGCAGCGTTGCAATCAGGGAACTCTCTGGAAACACCATATATTTT CSVAIRELSGNTIYF
NA NA TRBJ1-1 TRBV18 TGTGCCAGCTCACCGACGTTAGTGGACACTGAAGCTTTCTTT CASSPTLVDTEAFF
NA NA TRBJ1-3 TRBV7-2 TGTGCCAGCAGCTGGGATTACTCTGGAAACACCATATATTTT CASSWDYSGNTIYF
NA NA TRBJ2-1 TRBV2 TGTGCCAGCACTCAAGAGGTGAGCAATGAGCAGTTCTTC CASTQEVSNEQFF
NA NA TRBJ1-1 TRBV5-6 TGTGCCAGCAGCTTACTTCCGGCCGACACTGAAGCTTTCTTT CASSLLPADTEAFF
NA NA TRBJ2-3 TRBV6-2/TRBV6-3 TGTGCCAGCGGTTTGGATACGCAGTATTTT CASGLDTQYF
NA NA TRBJ2-2 TRBV9 TGTGCCAGCAGCGTCACAGGGATTGCCGGGGAGCTGTTTTTT CASSVTGIAGELFF
NA NA TRBJ2-7 TRBV7-9 TGTGCCAGCAGCTTGGTGGGCGATCAAAGGTACGAGCAGTACTTC CASSLVGDQRYEQYF
TRBD1 NA TRBJ2-3 TRBV2 TGTGCCAGCACCTGGGACAGGGGTGGAGATACGCAGTATTTT CASTWDRGGDTQYF
NA NA TRBJ2-7 TRBV11-3 TGTGCCAGCAGCTTGGGAGCATTCTACGAGCAGTACTTC CASSLGAFYEQYF
TRBD1 NA TRBJ1-6 TRBV30 TGTGCCTGGAGTGAGGACAGGGGCAATTCACCCCTCCACTTT CAWSEDRGNSPLHF
NA NA TRBJ2-7 TRBV10-3 TGTGCCATCAGGGCTAATACAGGCTCCGAGCAGTACTTC CAIRANTGSEQYF
NA NA TRBJ1-3 TRBV11-2 TGTGCCAGCAGCTTACAGGCGTCTGGAAACACCATATATTTT CASSLQASGNTIYF
NA NA TRBJ1-6 TRBV6-1 TGTGCCAGCAGTGAAAAAGTCGCCCGGTGGTCACCCCTCCACTTT CASSEKVARWSPLHF
TRBD1 once TRBJ1-2 TRBV10-3 TGTGCCATCAGCCCCCGACAGGGAAAGGGTGATGGCTACACCTTC CAISPRQGKGDGYTF
NA once TRBJ1-2 TRBV5-4 TGTGCCAGCAGCACAGAGACAGCCTATGGCTACACCTTC CASSTETAYGYTF
NA few TRBJ1-6 TRBV12-3/TRBV12-4 TGTGCCAGCAGTCCAGATAATTCACCCCTCCACTTT CASSPDNSPLHF
NA NA TRBJ2-2 TRBV7-9 TGTGCCACCCTCCCCGGCACCGGGGAGCTGTTTTTT CATLPGTGELFF
TRBD1 once TRBJ1-2 TRBV19 TGTGCCAGTAGCAGGGACAGGGCCCTTTTCGGTGGCTACACCTTC CASSRDRALFGGYTF
NA NA TRBJ1-1 TRBV12-3/TRBV12-4 TGTGCCAGCAGCTCCCGGGACCTGGGGTCGACTTTCTTT CASSSRDLGSTFF